This entry lists 20 T cell receptor beta chains sequenced from one sample in a study of control samples from healthy donors and cancer patients. TCRdb keeps only in-frame clones here, not all; method: immunoSEQ multiplex PCR. The table records over 15,000 clones, approximately 78% of them present only once. What was sequenced was PBMCs. Receptors originate from a man older than 75 with head and neck cancer.

This clone was seen a handful of times. This chain uses TRBV25-1 with TRBJ1-6; 9 bases are a match to TRBD1. The CDR3 loop spans 18 amino acids. Germline CDR1 reads MGHDK; CDR2 reads SYGVNS. J lost 0 bases, V lost 9 bases, and 12 bases had no gene match. The CDR3: CASSLGQGGFSYNSPLHF. The CDR3 nucleotides read TGTGCCAGTTCTTTGGGACAGGGAGGATTCTCCTATAATTCACCCCTCCACTTT. Complete variable domain (other parts from reference TRBV25-1 and TRBJ1-6): EADIYQTPRYLVIGTGKKITLECSQTMGHDKMYWYQQDPGMELHLIHYSYGVNSTEKGDLSSESTVSRIRTEHFPLTLESARPSHTSQYLCASSLGQGGFSYNSPLHFGNGTRLTVT.

In its sample, this clone was seen a few times. The CDR3: CATSDPTTQETQYF. In nucleotides, the CDR3 is TGTGCCACCAGTGACCCCACAACTCAAGAGACCCAGTACTTC. This chain joins TRBV24-1 and TRBJ2-5; D gene unclear. Trimming took 4 bases from V and 2 from J, leaving 10 bases between them. Germline loops: CDR1 KGHDR, CDR2 SFDVKD. This CDR3 has 14 residues.

The chain is built from TRBV6-6 and TRBJ2-7; possibly TRBD2 for D (6 bases). CDR1 and CDR2 (germline): MNHNY, SVGAGI (reference sequence). The CDR3 consists of 15 residues. Trimming pared 3 bases from V and 9 bases from J, leaving 21 bases between. CDR3 DNA sequence: TGTGCCAGCAGTTATGGCGTCCTTTTGGAAGCGGGGCAGTACTTC. It is translated as CASSYGVLLEAGQYF.

Comment on this clone: The junction does not match germline at one end; this may be a read error. DNA of the CDR3: TGTGCCAGCAGCGTATTATACGGGAGCAGAGATACGCAGTATTTT. It is translated as CASSVLYGSRDTQYF. The rearrangement uses TRBV9 and TRBJ2-3; D possibly corresponds to TRBD2 (6 bases). The germline CDR1 and CDR2 sequences are SGDLS and YYNGEE. This CDR3 region has 15 residues.

The genes are TRBV6-5 and TRBJ1-1; 8 bases map to TRBD1. V shed 6 bases, J shed 3 bases, and the junction held 3 bases outside the gene matches. The CDR3 contains 13 residues. Germline CDR1 MNHEY, CDR2 SVGAGI. The DNA of the CDR3 is TGTGCCAGCAGCCCGGGACAGGACACTGAAGCTTTCTTT. It encodes CASSPGQDTEAFF.

This chain connects TRBV7-9 to TRBJ2-1; maybe TRBD1 (6 bases). With 3 bases removed from V and 0 bases from J, the gap between germline ends came to 15 bases. The germline gives CDR1 SEHNR, CDR2 FQNEAQ (reference sequence). The CDR3 length is 17 residues. The CDR3 bases are TGTGCCAGCAGCTTCCCGGACAGTCCTTACTCCTACAATGAGCAGTTCTTC. This codes for CASSFPDSPYSYNEQFF. The whole variable domain, filled in from reference TRBV7-9 and TRBJ2-1, reads DTGVSQNPRHKITKRGQNVTFRCDPISEHNRLYWYRQTLGQGPEFLTYFQNEAQLEKSRLLSDRFSAERPKGSFSTLEIQRTEQGDSAMYLCASSFPDSPYSYNEQFFGPGTRLTVL.

J is TRBJ1-5 and V is TRBV7-2, with D perhaps matching TRBD1 (5 bases). V shed 5 bases and J shed 3 bases, with 14 bases lying between them. The CDR3 length is 15 residues. Per the germline V gene, CDR1 is SGHTA and CDR2 is FQGNSA. CDR3 loop: CASSLYQGPNQPQHF. CDR3 DNA sequence: TGTGCCAGCAGCCTATACCAGGGCCCCAATCAGCCCCAGCATTTT.

The chain is built from TRBV29-1 and TRBJ2-1; tentative D call: TRBD1 (5 bases). From germline, CDR1 is SQVTM and CDR2 ANQGSEA. The CDR3 runs 14 residues. V lost 4 bases to trimming and J lost 4 bases, with 14 bases between them. CDR3: CSVARARTYNEQFF. The CDR3 DNA reads as TGCAGCGTTGCCAGGGCACGGACGTACAATGAGCAGTTCTTC.

The chain recombines TRBV6-1 with TRBJ2-2; D is possibly TRBD1 (5 bases). The CDR3 consists of 14 residues. The V and J ends lost 2 bases and 1 base respectively, with 5 bases between them. The germline CDR1 and CDR2 sequences are MNHNS and SASEGT. For the CDR3, the DNA is TGTGCCAGCAGTGAACAGGGGAACACCGGGGAGCTGTTTTTT. Translating gives CASSEQGNTGELFF.

The gene calls are TRBV30 and TRBJ2-1; possibly TRBD2 for D (6 bases). Trimming removed 3 bases at V and 0 bases at J, with 15 bases between. The CDR3 totals 16 residues. Looked up from germline, CDR1 is GTSNPN and CDR2 is SVGIG (reference sequence). DNA for the CDR3: TGTGCCTGGAGGAGTTTACCGGGACTCTCCTACAATGAGCAGTTCTTC. Residues: CAWRSLPGLSYNEQFF.

The chain joins TRBV7-8 to TRBJ2-1, with D unresolved. The CDR3 covers 12 residues. Trimming left V 5 bases short and J 10 bases short, with 12 bases between. Germline V gene data show CDR1 as SGHVS and CDR2 as FQNEAQ. In nucleotides, the CDR3 is TGTGCCAGCAGCCCCTTCTTAGACGAGCAGTTCTTC. Amino acids: CASSPFLDEQFF.

The chain recombines TRBV7-9 with TRBJ2-7; D uncertain. Trimming took 5 bases from V and 6 from J, leaving 11 bases between them. Germline CDR1 is SEHNR and CDR2 is FQNEAQ (reference sequence). This CDR3 spans 12 amino acids. The CDR3 DNA is TGTGCCAGCAGCCGGACCGATATCGAGCAGTACTTC. Its protein is CASSRTDIEQYF. The full variable domain, in which reference TRBV7-9 and TRBJ2-7 provide the parts outside the CDR3, is DTGVSQNPRHKITKRGQNVTFRCDPISEHNRLYWYRQTLGQGPEFLTYFQNEAQLEKSRLLSDRFSAERPKGSFSTLEIQRTEQGDSAMYLCASSRTDIEQYFGPGTRLTVT.

The chain recombines TRBV9 with TRBJ2-3; weak D call: TRBD1 (7 bases). Trimming stripped 5 bases from V and 4 bases from J, with 11 bases between. The germline gives CDR1 SGDLS, CDR2 YYNGEE. CDR3 length equals 13 residues. The CDR3 DNA reads as TGTGCCAGCAGTTCAGGGGGGTCAGATACGCAGTATTTT. Protein: CASSSGGSDTQYF.

The chain couples TRBV11-2 to TRBJ1-2; the D gene is possibly TRBD1 (5 bases). The germline V gene has CDR1 SGHAT and CDR2 FQNNGV. V was shortened by 4 bases and J by 3 bases, with 12 bases between the two germline ends. This CDR3 contains 14 residues. This CDR3 is CASSSGMWDYGYTF. DNA for the CDR3: TGTGCCAGCAGCTCAGGGATGTGGGACTATGGCTACACCTTC.

The CDR3 DNA follows: TGTGCCAGCGGGAATTTGTGGGTGAGTGAGCAGTTCTTC. Translated, it gives CASGNLWVSEQFF. V is TRBV7-9 and J is TRBJ2-1; no firm D call. There are 13 residues in the CDR3. V lost 8 bases and J 9 bases, leaving 17 bases between the germline ends. Germline lookup yields CDR1 SEHNR and CDR2 FQNEAQ (reference sequence). Filled out from reference TRBV7-9 and TRBJ2-1, the complete variable domain reads DTGVSQNPRHKITKRGQNVTFRCDPISEHNRLYWYRQTLGQGPEFLTYFQNEAQLEKSRLLSDRFSAERPKGSFSTLEIQRTEQGDSAMYLCASGNLWVSEQFFGPGTRLTVL.

The chain combines TRBV2 with TRBJ2-5; 10 nucleotides line up with TRBD2. This CDR3 is 14 amino acids long. CDR1 and CDR2 (germline): SNHLY, FYNNEI. After removal of 4 bases from V and 1 base from J, the junction contained 0 bases not matched to a gene. The CDR3 bases are TGTGCCAGCAGTGCTAGCGGGGGCCAAGAGACCCAGTACTTC. Amino acids: CASSASGGQETQYF.

The gene calls are TRBV2 and TRBJ1-2; tentative D call: TRBD1 (5 bases). The V and J ends lost 6 bases and 2 bases respectively, with 16 bases between them. Germline CDR1 SNHLY, CDR2 FYNNEI. CDR3 length equals 15 residues. CDR3 sequence (DNA): TGTGCCAGCAGCGGATTGAGGGGAGAAAACTATGGCTACACCTTC. Its translation is CASSGLRGENYGYTF. The whole variable domain, remainder taken from reference TRBV2 and TRBJ1-2, is EPEVTQTPSHQVTQMGQEVILRCVPISNHLYFYWYRQILGQKVEFLVSFYNNEISEKSEIFDDQFSVERPDGSNFTLKIRSTKLEDSAMYFCASSGLRGENYGYTFGSGTRLTVV.

The chain uses TRBV2 and TRBJ1-4, with TRBD1 matching 8 bases. Unmatched junction bases numbered 2, after V lost 7 bases and J lost 7 bases. Per germline, CDR1 SNHLY and CDR2 FYNNEI. The CDR3 covers 12 residues. The CDR3 DNA sequence: TGTGCCAGCAAGGACAGGGCTGAAAAACTGTTTTTT. Protein: CASKDRAEKLFF.

V gene TRBV13 combines with J gene TRBJ2-1, with D maybe TRBD2 (5 bases). The CDR3 is made up of 14 amino acids. CDR1 PRHDT and CDR2 FYEKMQ come from the germline V gene (reference sequence). The ends were cut back, 7 bases at V and 0 bases at J, with 10 bases in the middle. This chain's CDR3 is CASTSGNSYNEQFF. The CDR3 DNA sequence: TGTGCCAGCACCAGCGGAAACTCCTACAATGAGCAGTTCTTC. Full variable domain (rest looked up from reference TRBV13 and TRBJ2-1): AAGVIQSPRHLIKEKRETATLKCYPIPRHDTVYWYQQGPGQDPQFLISFYEKMQSDKGSIPDRFSAQQFSDYHSELNMSSLELGDSALYFCASTSGNSYNEQFFGPGTRLTVL.

The rearrangement uses TRBV28 and TRBJ2-5; 7 bases are shared with TRBD1. CDR3 length: 14 residues. V lost 6 bases to trimming and J lost 2 bases; unmatched junction nucleotides: 6. The germline gives CDR1 MDHEN, CDR2 SYDVKM. The DNA for the CDR3 is TGTGCCAGCAGCGGGACAGACCGACAAGAGACCCAGTACTTC. Encoded protein: CASSGTDRQETQYF.